In this sample, the clone carrying this TCR beta chain turned up many times. Antigen: not known. The data stem from a study of Graves' ophthalmopathy and Graves' hyperthyroidism. Broader study findings: Blood repertoires reportedly contained most expanded thyroid clonotypes above 0.001 frequency. Discriminating ophthalmopathy from stable hyperthyroidism, a 13-signature model attained a sensitivity of approximately 85% and a specificity of 80% to 82%.

Transcripts of RNA were the source for amplifying TCR beta CDR3 regions. An opening RT-PCR round employed HTBI primers and preceded a second-round multiplex PCR. TCRdb re-called the multiplex PCR reads through MiXCR, storing one row per CDR3 protein. The table has roughly 380,000 distinct CDR3 sequences, approximately 15% seen once. Germline CDR1 is MNHEY and CDR2 is SVGAGI. CDR3 length: 12 amino acids. V dropped 2 bases and J dropped 4 bases, with 2 bases sitting between them. This chain joins TRBV6-5 and TRBJ2-2; the D is unclear. The sequenced sample consisted of peripheral blood. This sequence was found in a woman younger than 30 with stable Graves' hyperthyroidism. In DNA, the CDR3 is TGTGCCAGCAGTTACCCCACCGGGGAGCTGTTTTTT. This translates into CASSYPTGELFF.